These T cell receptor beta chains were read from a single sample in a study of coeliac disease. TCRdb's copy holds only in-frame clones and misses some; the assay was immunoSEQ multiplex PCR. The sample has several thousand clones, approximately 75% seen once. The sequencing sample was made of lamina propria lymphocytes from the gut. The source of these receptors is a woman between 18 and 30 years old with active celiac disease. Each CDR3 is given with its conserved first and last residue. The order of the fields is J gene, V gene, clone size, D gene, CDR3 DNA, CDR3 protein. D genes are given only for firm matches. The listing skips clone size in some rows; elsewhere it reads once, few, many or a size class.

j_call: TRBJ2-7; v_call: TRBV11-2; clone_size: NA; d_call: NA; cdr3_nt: TGTGCCAGCAGCTTAGTAGCTGGGAGCGAGCAGTACTTC; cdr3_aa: CASSLVAGSEQYF
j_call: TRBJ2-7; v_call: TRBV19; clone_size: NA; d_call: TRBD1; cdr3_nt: TGTGCCAGTAGAGTTGGGGACAGGAGCTCCTACGAGCAGTACTTC; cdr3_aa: CASRVGDRSSYEQYF
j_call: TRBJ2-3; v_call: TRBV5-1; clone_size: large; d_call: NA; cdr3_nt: TGCGCCAGCAGCTTGGACGGGGTTAACGCAGATACGCAGTATTTT; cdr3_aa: CASSLDGVNADTQYF
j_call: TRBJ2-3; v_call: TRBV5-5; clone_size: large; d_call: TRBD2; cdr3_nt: TGTGCCAGCAGCTTCGGGGGGGGAACAGATACGCAGTATTTT; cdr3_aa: CASSFGGGTDTQYF
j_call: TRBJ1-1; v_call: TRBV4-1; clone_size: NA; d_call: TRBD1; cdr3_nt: TGCGCCAGCAGCCAAGAATCCCCCGGGACAGGGGTAGAGGAAGCCTTCTTT; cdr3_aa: CASSQESPGTGVEEAFF
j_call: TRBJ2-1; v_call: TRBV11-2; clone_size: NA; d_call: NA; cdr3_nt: TGTGCCAGCAGCCCGTCGACTGGTGGGTACGAGCAGTTCTTC; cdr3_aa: CASSPSTGGYEQFF
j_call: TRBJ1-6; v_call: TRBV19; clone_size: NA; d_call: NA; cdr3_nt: TGTGCCAGTAGTATGAGGGGGTCGAGCTCCTATAATTCACCCCTCCACTTT; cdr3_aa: CASSMRGSSSYNSPLHF
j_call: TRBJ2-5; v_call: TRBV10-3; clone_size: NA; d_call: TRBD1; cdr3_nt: TGTGCCATCAGTGAGTCGGGACAGCAAGAGACCCAGTACTTC; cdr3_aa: CAISESGQQETQYF
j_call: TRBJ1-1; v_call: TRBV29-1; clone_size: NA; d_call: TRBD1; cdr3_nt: TGCAGCGCCACTCCGACCCCGGACAGGGCTATCCCTGAAGCTTTCTTT; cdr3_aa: CSATPTPDRAIPEAFF
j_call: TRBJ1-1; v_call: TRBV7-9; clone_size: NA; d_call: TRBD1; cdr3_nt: TGTGCCAGCAGCTTGGGACAGGGACCCCATGAAGCTTTCTTT; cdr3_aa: CASSLGQGPHEAFF
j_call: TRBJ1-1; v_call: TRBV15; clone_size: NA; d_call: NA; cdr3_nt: TGTGCCACCAGCAGGAAAGGGGGGGACACTGAAGCTTTCTTT; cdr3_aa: CATSRKGGDTEAFF
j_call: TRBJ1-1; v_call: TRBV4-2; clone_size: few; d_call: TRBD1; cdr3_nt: TGTGCCAGCAGCCAAGAAGGACAGGGCACTGAAGCTTTCTTT; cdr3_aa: CASSQEGQGTEAFF
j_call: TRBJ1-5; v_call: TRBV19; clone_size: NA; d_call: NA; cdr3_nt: TGTGCCAGTAGTATAGGTCGGGGGGCTAGCAATCAGCCCCAGCATTTT; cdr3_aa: CASSIGRGASNQPQHF
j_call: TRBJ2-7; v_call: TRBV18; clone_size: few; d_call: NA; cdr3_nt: TGTGCCAGCTCAAACGGCGGGCTTCAGAGAGGGGAGCAGTACTTC; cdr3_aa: CASSNGGLQRGEQYF
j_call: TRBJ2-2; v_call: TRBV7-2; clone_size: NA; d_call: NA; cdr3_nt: TGTGCCAGCAGCTTGAGAGTGAACACCGGGGAGCTGTTTTTT; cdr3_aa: CASSLRVNTGELFF
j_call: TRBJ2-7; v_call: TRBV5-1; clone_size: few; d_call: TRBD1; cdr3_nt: TGCGCCAGCGCGACAGGGTACGAGCAGTACTTC; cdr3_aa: CASATGYEQYF
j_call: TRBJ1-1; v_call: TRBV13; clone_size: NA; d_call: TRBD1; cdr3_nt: TGTGCCAGCAGCTCAACCCTCAAAAACAGGGGGCGAGGGATGAACACTGAAGCTTTCTTT; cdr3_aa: CASSSTLKNRGRGMNTEAFF
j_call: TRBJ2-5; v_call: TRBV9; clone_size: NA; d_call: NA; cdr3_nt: TGTGCCAGCAGCGTTTCAGGGACTCAAATTCAAGAGACCCAGTACTTC; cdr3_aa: CASSVSGTQIQETQYF
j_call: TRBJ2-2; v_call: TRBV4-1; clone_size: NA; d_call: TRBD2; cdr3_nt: TGCGCCAGCAGCCAAGGGACTAGCGGATACACCGGGGAGCTGTTTTTT; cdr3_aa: CASSQGTSGYTGELFF
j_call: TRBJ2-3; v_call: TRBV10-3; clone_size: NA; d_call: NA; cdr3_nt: TGTGCCATCAGCCAGAATGGGGGAGGTACGCAGTATTTT; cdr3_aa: CAISQNGGGTQYF
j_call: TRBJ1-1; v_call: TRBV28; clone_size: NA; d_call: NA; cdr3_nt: TGTGCCAGCACCAAAGGGGAGGGGACCGGTAAGAACACTGAAGCTTTCTTT; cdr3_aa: CASTKGEGTGKNTEAFF
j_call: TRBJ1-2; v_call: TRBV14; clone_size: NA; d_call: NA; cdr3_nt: TGTGCCAGCGTCTTTTGGTCGGGGAGGTATGGCTACACCTTC; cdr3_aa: CASVFWSGRYGYTF
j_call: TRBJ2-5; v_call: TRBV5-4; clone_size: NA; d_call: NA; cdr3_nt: TGTGCCAGCAGCTTAGTTAGCGGATACAACCAAGAGACCCAGTACTTC; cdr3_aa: CASSLVSGYNQETQYF
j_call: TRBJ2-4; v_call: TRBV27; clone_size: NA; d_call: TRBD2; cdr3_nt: TGTGCCAGCAGTTTACGGCTAGCGGGGCACAAAAACATTCAGTACTTC; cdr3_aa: CASSLRLAGHKNIQYF
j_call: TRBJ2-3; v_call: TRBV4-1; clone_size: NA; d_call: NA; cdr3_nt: TGCGCCAGCAGCCCTGGGACTCCACCTAGCACAGATACGCAGTATTTT; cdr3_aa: CASSPGTPPSTDTQYF
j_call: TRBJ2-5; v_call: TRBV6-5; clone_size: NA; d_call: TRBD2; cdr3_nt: TGTGCCAGCAGTTACTCTCCGGGACTAGTAAAAGAGACCCAGTACTTC; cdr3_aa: CASSYSPGLVKETQYF
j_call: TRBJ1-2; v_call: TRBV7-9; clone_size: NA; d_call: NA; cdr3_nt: TGTGCCAGCAGCTTAGAGGGGGGGGGACCTTGGAACTATGGCTACACCTTC; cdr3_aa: CASSLEGGGPWNYGYTF
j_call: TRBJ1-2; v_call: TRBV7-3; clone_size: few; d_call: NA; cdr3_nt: TGTGCCAGCAGCCTCTCCGGGGGGGCGGGTGGCTACACCTTC; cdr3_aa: CASSLSGGAGGYTF
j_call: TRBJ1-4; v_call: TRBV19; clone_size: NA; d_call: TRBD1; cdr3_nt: TGTGCCAGTAGTCTTCTGGGACAGTCAAATGAAAAACTGTTTTTT; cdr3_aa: CASSLLGQSNEKLFF
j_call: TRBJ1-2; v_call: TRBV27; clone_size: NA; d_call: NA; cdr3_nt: TGTGCCTATCTTATCGGGACTCCTAACCGGGACCGGGCTAACTATGGCTACACCTTC; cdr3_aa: CAYLIGTPNRDRANYGYTF
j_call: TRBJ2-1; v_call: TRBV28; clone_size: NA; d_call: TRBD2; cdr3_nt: TGTGCCACGGGACTAGCGGGAGGGACAAATGAGCAGTTCTTC; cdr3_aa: CATGLAGGTNEQFF
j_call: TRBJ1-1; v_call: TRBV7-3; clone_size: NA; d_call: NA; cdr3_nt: TGTGCCAGCAGCTCTCCAGGGGCGGGCAACACTGAAGCTTTCTTT; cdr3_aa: CASSSPGAGNTEAFF